These T cell receptor beta chains were read from a single sample in a study of blood T cell repertoires in COVID-19. Data came from immunoSEQ multiplex PCR; TCRdb stores just in-frame clones and leaves some out. The sample holds 300,000 to 400,000 clones; 80% to 90% are singletons and the top ten take around 4.4%. The sample was PBMCs or T cells enriched from blood (not recorded which). These receptors all come from a woman between 40 and 55 years old with acute COVID-19. Each CDR3 is given with its conserved first and last residue. The D gene is left open where the match is weak. Size is omitted from some rows. Given values are once, few, many or a class for expanded clones.

TRBV11-1	-	-	15	TRBJ2-3	TGTGCCAGCAGCTACCCGTGGGGCGGCACAGATACGCAGTATTTT	CASSYPWGGTDTQYF
TRBV7-9	-	-	17	TRBJ2-3	TGTGCCAGCAGCCGACGTGGAGCGGCCGGGCCCACAGATACGCAGTATTTT	CASSRRGAAGPTDTQYF
TRBV2	-	TRBD1	14	TRBJ2-3	TGTGCCAGCAGTCGAAATGGACAGGGGGCTACGCAGTATTTT	CASSRNGQGATQYF
TRBV7-2	-	-	14	TRBJ1-2	TGTGCCAGCAGCTTAGGACAGGTTACCTATGGCTACACCTTC	CASSLGQVTYGYTF
TRBV5-1	-	-	16	TRBJ1-4	TGCGCCAGCAGCCTCGCACGGGTCTCAGGGAATGAAAAACTGTTTTTT	CASSLARVSGNEKLFF
TRBV19	-	TRBD1	14	TRBJ2-3	TGTGCCAGTAGTATCCGGACAGGGGCAGATACGCAGTATTTT	CASSIRTGADTQYF
TRBV12-5	-	-	14	TRBJ2-7	TGTGCTAGTGGCTCGCAAACACCGGGCTACGAGCAGTACTTC	CASGSQTPGYEQYF
TRBV6-2/TRBV6-3	-	-	12	TRBJ1-2	TGTGCCAGCAGTCCAGGCGGGTATGGCTACACCTTC	CASSPGGYGYTF
TRBV4-2	-	TRBD1	14	TRBJ1-1	TGTGCCAGCAGCCAAGGGACAGGGGACACTGAAGCTTTCTTT	CASSQGTGDTEAFF
TRBV9	-	-	17	TRBJ1-6	TGTGCCAGCAGCGCGAGGGACTCAAACTCCTATAATTCACCCCTCCACTTT	CASSARDSNSYNSPLHF
TRBV19	-	TRBD1	14	TRBJ1-5	TGTGCCAGTAGTCCAGACAGGGAAAATCAGCCCCAGCATTTT	CASSPDRENQPQHF
TRBV28	-	-	15	TRBJ1-2	TGTGCCAGCAGTCTCACCTCCAGGGGCAACTATGGCTACACCTTC	CASSLTSRGNYGYTF
TRBV7-8	-	TRBD1	16	TRBJ1-5	TGTGCCAGCAGCCCCCGACAGGGGGGGGACAATCAGCCCCAGCATTTT	CASSPRQGGDNQPQHF
TRBV3-1/TRBV3-2	-	TRBD2	16	TRBJ2-7	TGTGCCAGCAGCCCACGACTAGCGGGGAGATCCTACGAGCAGTACTTC	CASSPRLAGRSYEQYF
TRBV5-6	-	-	15	TRBJ1-1	TGTGCCAGCAGCCCCCTGGTGACAGAGACTTCTGAAGCTTTCTTT	CASSPLVTETSEAFF
TRBV11-2	-	TRBD1	16	TRBJ2-1	TGTGCCAGCAGCTTAACAGGGGGCGCGGTATATCATGAGCAGTTCTTC	CASSLTGGAVYHEQFF
TRBV7-8	once	-	11	TRBJ2-7	TGTGCCAGCAGCTTAGCCGGCGAGCAGTACTTC	CASSLAGEQYF
TRBV3-1/TRBV3-2	few	-	15	TRBJ1-5	TGTGCCAGCAGCCAAGCTTTAGGGGAAGGCCAGCCCCAGCATTTT	CASSQALGEGQPQHF
TRBV12-5	-	-	16	TRBJ2-1	TGTGCTAGTGGTTTGGTACAAGCGGGCCCCTACAATGAGCAGTTCTTC	CASGLVQAGPYNEQFF
TRBV11-2	-	TRBD2	14	TRBJ2-1	TGTGCCAGCTCATATTCGGGGGGTTTCGATGAGCAGTTCTTC	CASSYSGGFDEQFF
TRBV11-2	-	TRBD1	15	TRBJ1-1	TGTGCCAGCAGCTTAGAGGACAGGGCTAACACTGAAGCTTTCTTT	CASSLEDRANTEAFF
TRBV7-6	-	-	14	TRBJ1-1	TGTGCCAGCAGCCCACAGGAGGGGAACACTGAAGCTTTCTTT	CASSPQEGNTEAFF
TRBV10-1	few	-	16	TRBJ2-7	TGCGCCAGAACTATCGGGACCCTTGGAGGGAGTTACGAGCAGTACTTC	CARTIGTLGGSYEQYF
TRBV3-1/TRBV3-2	-	TRBD2	16	TRBJ2-1	TGTGCCAGCAGTCCTATTAGCGGGAGCTCCTACAATGAGCAGTTCTTC	CASSPISGSSYNEQFF
TRBV19	-	TRBD1	16	TRBJ1-2	TGTGCCAGTAGTATACCCGGGACAGGGGGCGCCTATGGCTACACCTTC	CASSIPGTGGAYGYTF
TRBV28	few	-	14	TRBJ1-6	TGTGCCACGTCCTTAGGACAGAAGAATTCACCCCTCCACTTT	CATSLGQKNSPLHF
TRBV11-2	-	-	14	TRBJ2-7	TGTGCCAGCAGCTTAGGTAACTTACAGAAAGAGCAGTACTTC	CASSLGNLQKEQYF
TRBV6-6	-	-	16	TRBJ1-2	TGTGCCAGCAGTCGAACAACAGGGTCCCCTTTTGGGGGCTACACCTTC	CASSRTTGSPFGGYTF
TRBV5-6	-	-	15	TRBJ2-7	TGTGCCAGCAGCGTCAGGGCGCTAGTCTCCTACGAGCAGTACTTC	CASSVRALVSYEQYF
TRBV3-1/TRBV3-2	once	TRBD1	12	TRBJ2-5	TGTGCCACTACGGACAGGGGGGAGACCCAGTACTTC	CATTDRGETQYF
TRBV4-3	-	-	19	TRBJ1-1	TGCGCCAGCAGCCAAGACACGCCCCAGGGAACCGGGAGGAACACTGAAGCTTTCTTT	CASSQDTPQGTGRNTEAFF
TRBV7-8	-	TRBD1	23	TRBJ2-1	TGTGCCAGCAGCCCGAGCCCGCTAGGACAGGGGGCGGGTCATATGAGCTCCTACAATGAGCAGTTCTTC	CASSPSPLGQGAGHMSSYNEQFF
TRBV5-4	few	TRBD1	15	TRBJ1-3	TGTGCCAGCAGCCCCCGACAGGGGGCGGGAAACACCATATATTTT	CASSPRQGAGNTIYF
TRBV19	-	TRBD1	19	TRBJ1-6	TGTGCCAGTAGTATCAAAACCGGGACAGGGGAAATCAAGGATTCACCCCTCCACTTT	CASSIKTGTGEIKDSPLHF
TRBV6-5	-	-	14	TRBJ1-2	TGTGCCAGCAGTCTACTCGGGGGAAACTATGGCTACACCTTC	CASSLLGGNYGYTF
TRBV28	-	-	15	TRBJ1-5	TGTGCCAGCAAACCCACGCAGGGTCATGCTCAGCCCCAGCATTTT	CASKPTQGHAQPQHF
TRBV18	-	-	13	TRBJ1-1	TGTGCCAGCTCACCAGAGGGGGACACTGAAGCTTTCTTT	CASSPEGDTEAFF
TRBV7-2	once	-	16	TRBJ1-5	TGTGCCAGCAGCCTAAAAATGGGGCAGGGCCATCAGCCCCAGCATTTT	CASSLKMGQGHQPQHF
TRBV20-1	-	-	12	TRBJ1-5	TGCAGTGCTAGTCAGAGCAATCAGCCCCAGCATTTT	CSASQSNQPQHF
TRBV12-3/TRBV12-4	-	-	13	TRBJ2-3	TGTGCCACCCGAAGGAGGGGCACAGATACGCAGTATTTT	CATRRRGTDTQYF
TRBV3-1/TRBV3-2	-	TRBD2	18	TRBJ2-1	TGTGCCAGCAGCCAAGATCTAGAAGTCACGGGAGGGAACAATGAGCAGTTCTTC	CASSQDLEVTGGNNEQFF
TRBV5-8	-	-	16	TRBJ1-5	TGTGCCAGCAGCCCCCGGGGAGGGCAGAACAATCAGCCCCAGCATTTT	CASSPRGGQNNQPQHF
TRBV5-1	-	TRBD2	14	TRBJ2-5	TGCGCCAGCAGCTTGGGGCGGGAGAGGGAGACCCAGTACTTC	CASSLGRERETQYF
TRBV11-2	-	TRBD2	14	TRBJ2-1	TGTGCCAGCAGCTTAGGGACTAGCCCCAATGAGCAGTTCTTC	CASSLGTSPNEQFF
TRBV5-6	few	-	13	TRBJ1-3	TGTGCCAGCAGCTTCAGTTCTGGAAACACCATATATTTT	CASSFSSGNTIYF
TRBV7-2	-	TRBD1	13	TRBJ1-2	TGTGCCAGCAGCTCCGGCCAGGGGGCTAGCTACACCTTC	CASSSGQGASYTF
TRBV18	-	TRBD2	19	TRBJ2-7	TGTGCCAGCTCACCACCGCGGGAGGGCCCCAACCCGGGTTTCTACGAGCAGTACTTC	CASSPPREGPNPGFYEQYF
TRBV4-2	-	-	14	TRBJ1-2	TGTGCCAGCAGCCAAGACATAGTCGACTATGGCTACACCTTC	CASSQDIVDYGYTF
TRBV4-3	few	TRBD2	17	TRBJ2-1	TGCGCCAGCAGCCAAAGACCGGGACTAGCAGGAAACAATGAGCAGTTCTTC	CASSQRPGLAGNNEQFF
TRBV5-4	-	TRBD2	13	TRBJ2-1	TGTGCCAGCAGCGGGAGGGCATACAATGAGCAGTTCTTC	CASSGRAYNEQFF
TRBV4-3	-	-	14	TRBJ1-6	TGCGCCAGCAGCCAAGAACCCAAAGCCTCACCCCTCCACTTT	CASSQEPKASPLHF
TRBV19	-	-	15	TRBJ2-4	TGTGCCAGTAGTATGGGAGTGGACAGATTGAAGGGGGAGTACTTC	CASSMGVDRLKGEYF
TRBV27	-	-	17	TRBJ1-6	TGTGCCAGCAGCCAAGGCTCCCTAACAGGGTTCGGATCACCCCTCCACTTT	CASSQGSLTGFGSPLHF
TRBV5-8	-	TRBD1	14	TRBJ1-1	TGTGCCAGCAGCCACAGGGGGCTGAGCACTGAAGCTTTCTTT	CASSHRGLSTEAFF
TRBV5-4	-	TRBD1	14	TRBJ2-5	TGTGCCAGCAGCCCTCAGGGGGTCCAAGAGACCCAGTACTTC	CASSPQGVQETQYF
TRBV19	-	-	14	TRBJ1-2	TGTGCCAGTAGCGGCAGGTCCCATAACTATGGCTACACCTTC	CASSGRSHNYGYTF
TRBV11-1	-	TRBD2	16	TRBJ2-3	TGTGCCAGCAGCTTCGGAGCGGGAGATAAGGCAGATACGCAGTATTTT	CASSFGAGDKADTQYF
TRBV27	few	-	15	TRBJ1-5	TGTGCCAGCAGTCCACAGGGACAACAAAATCAGCCCCAGCATTTT	CASSPQGQQNQPQHF